The 11 T cell receptor beta chains below come from one sample, sequenced in a study of radiation and T cells in renal cell carcinoma. Profiling relied on immunoSEQ multiplex PCR, and the TCRdb table lists in-frame clones only, not all of them. The table has roughly 80,000 clones, around four fifths seen once. Time point reported: blood 4 weeks post-SBRT, at nephrectomy. The treatment: 15 Gy SBRT to primary tumor, nephrectomy 4 weeks later. The material was blood, obtained from a patient whose treatment included radiotherapy and nephrectomy. The receptors derive from a woman in her fifties or sixties with renal cell carcinoma.

The chain uses TRBV6-5 and TRBJ1-3; tentative D call: TRBD1 (5 bases). Germline lookup yields CDR1 MNHEY and CDR2 SVGAGI. The CDR3 runs to 14 residues. Trimming removed 3 bases from V and 4 bases from J, with 10 bases in between. CDR3 coding DNA: TGTGCCAGCAGTTATGGCGCAGGGGGAAACACCATATATTTT. Translation gives CASSYGAGGNTIYF.

The gene calls are TRBV27 and TRBJ2-7; TRBD2 aligns across 9 bases. Germline trimming cut 6 bases from V and 3 bases from J; bases unmatched to any gene: 6. Germline V lookup: CDR1 MNHEY, CDR2 SMNVEV (reference sequence). This CDR3 comprises 14 residues. The DNA for the CDR3 is TGTGCCAGCAGGGCCGCGGGAGGGGTCTACGAGCAGTACTTC. It encodes CASRAAGGVYEQYF.

This chain links TRBV30 with TRBJ2-5; D is unclear. V dropped 5 bases and J dropped 5 bases, with 18 bases sitting between them. This CDR3 contains 14 residues. Germline V gene sequence: CDR1 GTSNPN, CDR2 SVGIG (reference sequence). The CDR3 sequence: CAWGGLGLGETQYF. The CDR3 nucleotides read TGTGCCTGGGGTGGTTTAGGGTTAGGGGAGACCCAGTACTTC.

The chain is built from TRBV5-1 and TRBJ1-5; D not resolved. The V gene's germline CDR1 is SGHRS and CDR2 YFSETQ. V was clipped by 0 bases and J by 4 bases, with 11 bases between them. The CDR3 extends over 15 amino acids. CDR3 amino acids: CASSLEGYRNQPQHF. The CDR3 bases are TGCGCCAGCAGCTTGGAAGGATATCGGAATCAGCCCCAGCATTTT.

V is TRBV6-5 and J is TRBJ1-1; D gene uncertain. V gave up 6 bases and J gave up 4 bases, with 12 bases separating them. The germline V gene encodes CDR1 MNHEY and CDR2 SVGAGI. The CDR3 is 13 residues long. The CDR3 nucleotides are TGTGCCAGCAGGCCCCTCGGAGGCACTGAAGCTTTCTTT. Protein sequence: CASRPLGGTEAFF.

This clone occurred a few times. This chain uses TRBV28 with TRBJ1-1, with unresolved D. From germline, CDR1 is MDHEN and CDR2 SYDVKM. Trimming removed 7 bases at V and 7 bases at J, with 22 bases between. The CDR3 loop spans 15 amino acids. The DNA for the CDR3 is TGTGCCAGCACTACCCTGATCAAGGGAAAAAGTGAAGCTTTCTTT. The encoded protein is CASTTLIKGKSEAFF.

This rearrangement joins TRBV19 to TRBJ1-2, with 9 bases lining up with TRBD1. J gave up 3 bases and V 5 bases, and 7 bases lay outside the gene matches. Germline CDR1 reads LNHDA; CDR2 reads SQIVND (reference sequence). This CDR3 region has 15 residues. CDR3 DNA sequence: TGTGCCAGTAGTCCCGGGACAGGGCTTTACTATGGCTACACCTTC. Protein product: CASSPGTGLYYGYTF.

The chain uses TRBV5-1 and TRBJ1-2, with a possible D match to TRBD1 (6 bases). This CDR3 spans 15 amino acids. Trimming pared 5 bases from V and 3 bases from J, leaving 17 bases between. Germline-derived CDR1 and CDR2 are SGHRS and YFSETQ. As DNA, the CDR3 is TGCGCCAGCAGACTCTCGATGGACAGCGACTATGGCTACACCTTC. This sequence encodes CASRLSMDSDYGYTF.

Here the CDR3 reads CASSPNGLNTGELFF. The CDR3, as DNA: TGTGCCAGCAGCCCAAACGGACTAAACACCGGGGAGCTGTTTTTT. The V and J genes are TRBV9 and TRBJ2-2; D is perhaps TRBD2 (6 bases). This CDR3 spans 15 amino acids. Trimming removed 4 bases at V and 2 bases at J, with 12 bases between. CDR1 is SGDLS and CDR2 is YYNGEE in the germline V gene.

This clone was observed a single time. The rearrangement joins TRBV7-2 to TRBJ2-5; D is possibly TRBD1 or TRBD2 (6 bases each). The CDR3 totals 14 residues. V lost 1 base to trimming and J lost 5 bases, with 11 bases between them. CDR1 is SGHTA and CDR2 is FQGNSA in the germline V gene. The CDR3 nucleotides read TGTGCCAGCAGCTTAGGGGGGGCCCTCGAGACCCAGTACTTC. Its translation is CASSLGGALETQYF.

The chain recombines TRBV11-2 with TRBJ2-5; possible D gene TRBD1, 6 bases. The V and J ends lost 5 bases and 5 bases respectively, with 15 bases between them. Germline CDR1 SGHAT, CDR2 FQNNGV. CDR3 length equals 14 residues. DNA for the CDR3: TGTGCCAGCAGCCTACAGGGATTAGGGGAGACCCAGTACTTC. Residues: CASSLQGLGETQYF.